The next 31 T cell receptor beta chains were all read from a single sample in a study of cytomegalovirus exposure and HLA in healthy donors. PCR involved 60 Vbeta and 13 Jbeta primers. Data came from immunoSEQ multiplex PCR; TCRdb stores just in-frame clones and leaves some out. There are approximately 210,000 clones in the sample; about 75% occur only once, and around 1.9% lies in the top ten. Sequencing input: PBMCs. The receptor source for this set is a male donor in good health and CMV-seronegative.

In this sample, this clone turned up once. The rearrangement links TRBV19 to TRBJ2-7; 9 bases map to TRBD1. The CDR3 covers 14 residues. Per germline, CDR1 LNHDA and CDR2 SQIVND (reference sequence). With V trimmed by 6 bases and J by 0 bases, 3 bases remained unmatched. For the CDR3, the DNA is TGTGCCAGTAGAGGACAGGGGAGCTCCTACGAGCAGTACTTC. Translation: CASRGQGSSYEQYF.

The chain couples TRBV6-5 to TRBJ2-5; D gene uncertain. From germline, CDR1 is MNHEY and CDR2 SVGAGI. V was pared by 7 bases and J by 3 bases, with 6 bases between. The CDR3 spans 11 residues. The CDR3 sequence is CASTLKETQYF. The CDR3 coding sequence is TGTGCCAGCACGTTAAAAGAGACCCAGTACTTC.

This clone was detected a few times. One junction end does not reproduce the germline sequence, and a read error may be involved. The chain has TRBV7-9 and TRBJ1-2; D may be TRBD1 (5 bases). The CDR3 loop spans 17 amino acids. Looked up from germline, CDR1 is SEHNR and CDR2 is FQNEAQ (reference sequence). The CDR3: CSSSLASGRGGWHGYTF. CDR3 nucleotide sequence: TGTTCCAGCAGCTTAGCGTCGGGGAGGGGCGGTTGGCATGGCTACACCTTC.

This chain uses TRBV2 with TRBJ2-5; tentative D call: TRBD1 (6 bases). V lost 1 base to trimming and J lost 1 base, with 7 bases between them. The CDR3 has 14 amino acids. CDR1 is SNHLY, CDR2 FYNNEI, per germline. The CDR3 reads CASSEGGLQETQYF. The CDR3 nucleotides are TGTGCCAGCAGTGAAGGGGGGCTCCAAGAGACCCAGTACTTC.

The chain recombines TRBV28 with TRBJ2-7, with 10 bases fitting TRBD2. V gave up 5 bases and J gave up 3 bases; unmatched junction bases: 4. The CDR3 is made up of 14 amino acids. CDR1 is MDHEN, CDR2 SYDVKM, per germline. In DNA, the CDR3 is TGTGCCAGCAGTGTAGCGGGAGGAGGCTACGAGCAGTACTTC. It yields the protein CASSVAGGGYEQYF.

This chain uses TRBV13 with TRBJ1-5; D is ambiguous. CDR1 and CDR2 from the germline V gene are PRHDT and FYEKMQ (reference sequence). The CDR3 consists of 13 residues. Trimming removed 5 bases from V and 1 base from J, with 6 bases in between. In nucleotides, the CDR3 is TGTGCCAGCAGCCGTCGGAGCAATCAGCCCCAGCATTTT. It specifies CASSRRSNQPQHF.

The sample holds one count of this clone. The rearrangement uses TRBV9 and TRBJ2-7; TRBD1 aligns across 12 bases. This CDR3 spans 14 amino acids. Per the germline V gene, CDR1 is SGDLS and CDR2 is YYNGEE. Trimming cost V 10 bases and J 6 bases; bases outside gene matches: 11. This CDR3 is CASNRDRGQGEQYF. DNA of the CDR3: TGTGCCTCTAACCGGGACAGGGGGCAGGGCGAGCAGTACTTC.

The V and J genes are TRBV28 and TRBJ1-4; tentative D call: TRBD1 (6 bases). Germline CDR1 reads MDHEN; CDR2 reads SYDVKM. CDR3 length equals 15 residues. V shed 4 bases and J shed 3 bases, with 12 bases lying between them. CDR3 sequence (DNA): TGTGCCAGCAGTTCCACAGGGCGGTCTAATGAAAAACTGTTTTTT. As protein: CASSSTGRSNEKLFF.

V usage is TRBV10-1 and J usage is TRBJ2-6, with a tentative D call TRBD2 (5 bases). Deletions cut 7 bases from V and 1 base from J, with 17 bases between. The CDR3 runs to 17 residues. Per the germline V gene, CDR1 is WNHNN and CDR2 is SYGVQD (reference sequence). In DNA, the CDR3 is TGCGCCAGCACCCTTTGGGCTAGAGGGTCTGGGGCCAACGTCCTGACTTTC. Translated, it gives CASTLWARGSGANVLTF.

The chain employs TRBV2 and TRBJ2-3; D is perhaps TRBD2 (6 bases). Germline V lookup: CDR1 SNHLY, CDR2 FYNNEI. The CDR3 sequence is 14 residues long. V shed 11 bases and J shed 6 bases, with 21 bases lying between them. CDR3 DNA sequence: TGTGCCTCCAACGGGACTCCGCAGCGGGATACGCAGTATTTT. Residues: CASNGTPQRDTQYF.

The chain's CDR3 is CASSLFPGVTYNEQFF. In DNA form, the CDR3 reads TGTGCCAGCAGTTTATTCCCCGGGGTTACCTACAATGAGCAGTTCTTC. This chain connects TRBV28 to TRBJ2-1; the D gene is possibly TRBD2 (5 bases). The CDR3 length is 16 residues. Germline CDR1 and CDR2: MDHEN and SYDVKM. The V end lost 1 base, the J end lost 2 bases, and 12 bases lay between the germline ends.

The chain has TRBV6-4 and TRBJ1-1, with D possibly TRBD1 on 6 matching bases. CDR1 and CDR2 from the germline V gene are MRHNA and SNTAGT. This CDR3 comprises 16 residues. V was shortened by 6 bases and J by 0 bases, with 17 bases between the two germline ends. CDR3 coding DNA: TGTGCCAGCAGCGAGGAGGACAGCTACCTGAACACTGAAGCTTTCTTT. Residues: CASSEEDSYLNTEAFF.

This rearrangement joins TRBV27 to TRBJ2-5; D is possibly TRBD2 (6 bases). CDR3 length: 16 residues. V gave up 7 bases and J gave up 5 bases, with 23 bases separating them. Germline V CDR1 and CDR2: MNHEY, SMNVEV (reference sequence). The CDR3 nucleotides are TGTGCCAGCACAGAGGGGCGGGTCGGGGGTCCGGAGACCCAGTACTTC. Its translation: CASTEGRVGGPETQYF.

The sample holds one count of this clone. The V gene is TRBV7-6, the J gene TRBJ2-5, with 9 positions matching TRBD1. Matching the DNA end better, TRBJ2-7 makes the J call doubtful. Germline V gene data show CDR1 as SGHVS and CDR2 as FNYEAQ. This CDR3 comprises 15 residues. CDR3 region: CASSPTWTGVYEQYF. The DNA for the CDR3 is TGTGCCAGCAGCCCCACCTGGACAGGGGTCTACGAGCAGTACTTC.

The V call is TRBV27, the J call TRBJ2-7; 8 bases line up with TRBD1. CDR3 length: 15 amino acids. Trimming removed 3 bases from V and 6 bases from J; junction bases left unmatched: 10. The germline gives CDR1 MNHEY, CDR2 SMNVEV (reference sequence). CDR3: CASSLVAGGFSEQYF. In nucleotides, the CDR3 is TGTGCCAGCAGTTTGGTGGCAGGGGGCTTTAGCGAGCAGTACTTC.

The gene calls are TRBV5-6 and TRBJ1-4; 7 nucleotides line up with TRBD1. Trimming at V came to 4 bases and at J to 11 bases, leaving 8 bases not matched to a gene. There are 13 residues in the CDR3. Germline lookup yields CDR1 SGHDT and CDR2 YYEEEE. CDR3 coding DNA: TGTGCCAGCAGCATGACAGGGCAGTACAAACTGTTTTTT. Protein sequence: CASSMTGQYKLFF. Full variable domain (outside the CDR3, taken from reference TRBV5-6 and TRBJ1-4): DAGVTQSPTHLIKTRGQQVTLRCSPKSGHDTVSWYQQALGQGPQFIFQYYEEEERQRGNFPDRFSGHQFPNYSSELNVNALLLGDSALYLCASSMTGQYKLFFGSGTQLSVL.

The chain couples TRBV7-6 to TRBJ2-1, with TRBD2 matching over 14 bases. Trimming cost V 2 bases and J 0 bases; bases outside gene matches: 6. The CDR3 contains 19 residues. CDR1 SGHVS and CDR2 FNYEAQ come from the germline V gene. The CDR3 nucleotides read TGTGCCAGCAGCTTAATGCCGGGACTAGCGGGAGTCTCCTACAATGAGCAGTTCTTC. It yields the protein CASSLMPGLAGVSYNEQFF.

The rearrangement joins TRBV28 to TRBJ2-7; TRBD1 matches at 10 bases. The CDR3 consists of 14 residues. Germline-derived CDR1 and CDR2 are MDHEN and SYDVKM. Losses at the gene ends were 6 bases for V and 2 bases for J; bases not matched to a gene: 4. CDR3 protein: CASSPGQGAYEQYF. The CDR3 DNA follows: TGTGCCAGCAGCCCCGGACAGGGGGCCTACGAGCAGTACTTC.

The rearrangement joins TRBV11-2 to TRBJ2-2; TRBD1 matches 9 bases. Germline V gives CDR1 SGHAT, CDR2 FQNNGV. CDR3 length: 16 residues. V shed 5 bases and J 5 bases; nucleotides not matched to a gene: 9. In DNA, the CDR3 is TGTGCCAGCAGCCTAACACAGGGGGCGGGGACCGGGGAGCTGTTTTTT. It translates to CASSLTQGAGTGELFF.

The chain combines TRBV7-9 with TRBJ2-7; D is possibly TRBD2 (6 bases). Looked up from germline, CDR1 is SEHNR and CDR2 is FQNEAQ (reference sequence). CDR3 length: 14 amino acids. The V and J ends lost 0 bases and 3 bases respectively, with 9 bases between them. The CDR3 spells CASSLAGGDYEQYF. CDR3 coding DNA: TGTGCCAGCAGCTTAGCAGGCGGGGACTACGAGCAGTACTTC. Drawing the rest from reference TRBV7-9 and TRBJ2-7, the complete variable domain is DTGVSQNPRHKITKRGQNVTFRCDPISEHNRLYWYRQTLGQGPEFLTYFQNEAQLEKSRLLSDRFSAERPKGSFSTLEIQRTEQGDSAMYLCASSLAGGDYEQYFGPGTRLTVT.

The chain carries TRBV6-1 and TRBJ1-2; D remains unclear. The V and J ends lost 0 bases and 8 bases respectively, with 19 bases between them. CDR3 length: 16 residues. Germline CDR1 MNHNS, CDR2 SASEGT. CDR3 protein: CASSEAFGISPYGYTF. The CDR3 nucleotides are TGTGCCAGCAGTGAAGCCTTCGGGATCTCGCCCTACGGCTACACCTTC.

The V and J genes are TRBV19 and TRBJ1-4, with D maybe TRBD1 (6 bases). V was pared by 5 bases and J by 4 bases, with 11 bases between. The CDR3 sequence is 14 residues long. CDR1 and CDR2 (germline): LNHDA, SQIVND (reference sequence). The CDR3 coding sequence is TGTGCCAGTAGTCTTCAGGGGTTTAATGAAAAACTGTTTTTT. Translated, it gives CASSLQGFNEKLFF.

For this clone: This same CDR3 is encoded by further DNA sequences in the sample. The chain is built from TRBV7-2 and TRBJ2-3, with D maybe TRBD2 (5 bases). Trimming shortened V by 2 bases and J by 6 bases, and 15 bases separated the two germline ends. The CDR3 length is 15 residues. Germline V lookup: CDR1 SGHTA, CDR2 FQGNSA. As DNA, the CDR3 is TGTGCCAGCAGCTTACGAGCGGAGAGGGAGGATACGCAGTATTTT. Translating gives CASSLRAEREDTQYF.

This chain links TRBV9 with TRBJ2-1, with 11 bases matching TRBD2. The germline V gene has CDR1 SGDLS and CDR2 YYNGEE. The CDR3 extends over 21 amino acids. J gave up 0 bases and V 0 bases, and 14 bases lay outside the gene matches. In nucleotides, the CDR3 is TGTGCCAGCAGCGTAGCTGGTTCAGATAGCGGGAGGGTTAGCTCCTACAATGAGCAGTTCTTC. This encodes CASSVAGSDSGRVSSYNEQFF.

This clone was observed a single time. The chain's CDR3 is CASSGRDSRSEQFF. For the CDR3, the DNA is TGTGCCAGCAGCGGACGGGACTCGCGATCTGAGCAGTTCTTC. V usage is TRBV7-9 and J usage is TRBJ2-1; D possibly corresponds to TRBD2 (6 bases). The CDR3 loop spans 14 amino acids. Germline assignment: CDR1 SEHNR and CDR2 FQNEAQ (reference sequence). V dropped 5 bases and J dropped 9 bases, with 17 bases sitting between them.

The chain has TRBV18 and TRBJ1-6; tentatively, D is TRBD1 (5 bases). The CDR3 spans 16 residues. Germline CDR1 reads KGHSH; CDR2 reads LQKENI. V shed 0 bases and J shed 11 bases, with 17 bases lying between them. Written as DNA, the CDR3 is TGTGCCAGCTCACCACCGCAGGGAGGGTATACGGCACCCCTCCACTTT. Encoded protein: CASSPPQGGYTAPLHF.

This clone has only one observation. This CDR3 is missing its conserved last phenylalanine or tryptophan, likely due to a read error. This chain joins TRBV2 and TRBJ2-7; 9 bases are shared with TRBD1. The CDR3 sequence is 14 residues long. The V and J ends lost 7 bases and 4 bases, in that order; junction bases with no gene match: 8. Germline V gene sequence: CDR1 SNHLY, CDR2 FYNNEI. Here the CDR3 DNA reads TGTGCCAGCACCTCGGGACAGGGACCTTACGAGCAGTACCTC. As protein: CASTSGQGPYEQYL.

This chain joins TRBV12-5 and TRBJ2-5, with 9 bases aligning to TRBD1. From germline, CDR1 is LGHNT and CDR2 FRNRAP. Unmatched junction bases numbered 4, after V lost 4 bases and J lost 4 bases. This CDR3 contains 14 residues. The CDR3 spells CASGSTGGRETQYF. The DNA for the CDR3 is TGTGCTAGTGGTTCGACAGGGGGAAGAGAGACCCAGTACTTC.

This chain connects TRBV27 to TRBJ2-7; the D is unclear. The CDR3 runs 15 residues. Per germline, CDR1 MNHEY and CDR2 SMNVEV (reference sequence). Deletions cut 3 bases from V and 6 bases from J, with 18 bases between. In nucleotides, the CDR3 is TGTGCCAGCAGTTTGGTCGGAATTAGGCCAGGCGAGCAGTACTTC. It translates to CASSLVGIRPGEQYF.

The J gene is TRBJ2-5, the V gene TRBV10-3; 9 bases align to TRBD1. The CDR3 is 14 amino acids. Losses at the gene ends were 2 bases for V and 4 bases for J; bases not matched to a gene: 2. CDR1 is ENHRY, CDR2 SYGVKD, per germline. CDR3 coding DNA: TGTGCCATCAGTGAGAGGACAGGGGTAGAGACCCAGTACTTC. Translating gives CAISERTGVETQYF.

This chain uses TRBV15 with TRBJ2-3, with 9 bases aligning to TRBD2. The V segment lost 3 bases and the J segment 0 bases; nucleotides outside the gene matches: 1. Per the germline V gene, CDR1 is LNHNV and CDR2 is YYDKDF (reference sequence). The CDR3 extends over 15 amino acids. DNA of the CDR3: TGTGCCACCAGCAGCCTAGCGGGGAGCACAGATACGCAGTATTTT. Amino acid sequence: CATSSLAGSTDTQYF.